This TCR beta chain came from a study of cytomegalovirus exposure and HLA in healthy donors. Regarding the study as a whole: What TCR beta sequences reportedly achieved was accurate prediction of HLA-A and HLA-B alleles in most subjects. Using a false discovery rate of 0.05, a later analysis showed that about 16,000 TCR beta sequences were associated with HLA alleles.

A note on this clone: Its specificity is not known.

Germline V gene data show CDR1 as LNHDA and CDR2 as SQIVND (reference sequence). Trimming took off 5 bases at V and 5 bases at J, with 18 bases between the two ends. The CDR3 totals 15 residues. Amplification used 60 Vbeta primers and 13 Jbeta primers. Here immunoSEQ multiplex PCR was the method, and the copy in TCRdb shows in-frame clones only, minus some. The sample has some 69,000 clones; roughly 65% are singletons. The sequence came from a male donor in good health and CMV-seropositive. Sequencing input: PBMCs. This chain links TRBV19 with TRBJ2-5; possibly TRBD2 for D (7 bases). The DNA for the CDR3 is TGTGCCAGTAGTCCTCGGGGGGCGAATCGGGAGACCCAGTACTTC. Translation: CASSPRGANRETQYF.